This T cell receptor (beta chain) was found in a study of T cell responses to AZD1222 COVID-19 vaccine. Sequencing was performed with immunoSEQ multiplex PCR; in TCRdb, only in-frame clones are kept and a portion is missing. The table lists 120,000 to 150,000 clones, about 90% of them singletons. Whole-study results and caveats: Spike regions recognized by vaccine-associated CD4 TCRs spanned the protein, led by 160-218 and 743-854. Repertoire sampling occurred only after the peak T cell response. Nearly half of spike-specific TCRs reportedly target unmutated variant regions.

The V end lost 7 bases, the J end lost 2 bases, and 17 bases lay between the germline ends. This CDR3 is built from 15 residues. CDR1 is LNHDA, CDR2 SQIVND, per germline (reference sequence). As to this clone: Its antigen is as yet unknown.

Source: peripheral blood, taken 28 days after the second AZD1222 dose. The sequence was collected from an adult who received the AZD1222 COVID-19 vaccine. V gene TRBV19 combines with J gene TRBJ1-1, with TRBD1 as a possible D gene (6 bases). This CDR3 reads CASTTQGSFNTEAFF. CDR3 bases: TGTGCCAGTACCACACAGGGCAGTTTTAACACTGAAGCTTTCTTT.